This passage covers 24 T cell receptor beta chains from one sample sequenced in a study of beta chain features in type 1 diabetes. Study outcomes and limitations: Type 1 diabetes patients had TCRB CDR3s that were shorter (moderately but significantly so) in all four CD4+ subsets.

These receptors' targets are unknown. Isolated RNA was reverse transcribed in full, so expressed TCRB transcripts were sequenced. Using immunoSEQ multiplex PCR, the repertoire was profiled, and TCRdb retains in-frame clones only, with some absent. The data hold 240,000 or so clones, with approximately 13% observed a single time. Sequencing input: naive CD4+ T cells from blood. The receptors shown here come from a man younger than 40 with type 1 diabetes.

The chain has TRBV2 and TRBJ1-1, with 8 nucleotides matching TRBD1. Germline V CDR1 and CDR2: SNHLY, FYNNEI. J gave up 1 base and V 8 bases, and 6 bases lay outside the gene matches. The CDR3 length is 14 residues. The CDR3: CASGRQGRNTEAFF. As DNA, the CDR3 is TGTGCCAGCGGGAGACAGGGGCGGAACACTGAAGCTTTCTTT.

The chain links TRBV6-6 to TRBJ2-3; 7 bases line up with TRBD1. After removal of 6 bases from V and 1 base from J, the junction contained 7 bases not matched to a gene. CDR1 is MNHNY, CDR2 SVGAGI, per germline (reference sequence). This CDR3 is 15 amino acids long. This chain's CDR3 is CASRLQGSGTDTQYF. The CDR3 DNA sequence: TGTGCCAGCAGATTACAGGGGTCCGGCACAGATACGCAGTATTTT.

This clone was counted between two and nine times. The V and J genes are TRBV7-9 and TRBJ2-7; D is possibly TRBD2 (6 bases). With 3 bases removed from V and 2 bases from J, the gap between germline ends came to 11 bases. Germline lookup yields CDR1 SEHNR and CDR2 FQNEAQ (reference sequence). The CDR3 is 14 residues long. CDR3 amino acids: CASSFGGATYEQYF. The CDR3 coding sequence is TGTGCCAGCAGCTTTGGCGGGGCCACCTACGAGCAGTACTTC.

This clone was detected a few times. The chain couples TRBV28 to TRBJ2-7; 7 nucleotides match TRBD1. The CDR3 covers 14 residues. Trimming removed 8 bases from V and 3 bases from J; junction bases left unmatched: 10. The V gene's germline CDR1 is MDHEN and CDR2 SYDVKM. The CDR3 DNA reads TGTGCCAGCGGAGGACAGGCGTTGGACTACGAGCAGTACTTC. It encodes CASGGQALDYEQYF.

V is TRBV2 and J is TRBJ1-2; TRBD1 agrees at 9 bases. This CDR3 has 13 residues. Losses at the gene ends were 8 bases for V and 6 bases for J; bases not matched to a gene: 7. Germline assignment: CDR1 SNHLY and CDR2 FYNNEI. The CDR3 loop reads CASDGQGIHGYTF. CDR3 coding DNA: TGTGCCAGCGATGGACAGGGGATTCATGGCTACACCTTC.

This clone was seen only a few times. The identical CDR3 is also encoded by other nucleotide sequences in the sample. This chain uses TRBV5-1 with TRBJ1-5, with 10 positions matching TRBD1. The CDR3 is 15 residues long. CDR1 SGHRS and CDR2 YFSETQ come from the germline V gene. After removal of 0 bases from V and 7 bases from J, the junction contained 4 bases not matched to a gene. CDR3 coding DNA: TGCGCCAGCAGCTTGGCAGGACAGGGGGGACAGCCCCAGCATTTT. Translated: CASSLAGQGGQPQHF.

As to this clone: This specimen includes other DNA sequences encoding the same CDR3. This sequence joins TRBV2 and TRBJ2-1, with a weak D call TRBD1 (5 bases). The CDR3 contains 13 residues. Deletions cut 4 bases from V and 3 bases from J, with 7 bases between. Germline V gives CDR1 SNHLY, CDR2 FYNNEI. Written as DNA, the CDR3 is TGTGCCAGCAGTGGAGACAGCTACAATGAGCAGTTCTTC. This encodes CASSGDSYNEQFF.

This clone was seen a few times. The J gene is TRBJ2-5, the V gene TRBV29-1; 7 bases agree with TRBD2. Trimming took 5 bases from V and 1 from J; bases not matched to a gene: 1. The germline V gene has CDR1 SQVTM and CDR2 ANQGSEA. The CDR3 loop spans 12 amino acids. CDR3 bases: TGCAGCGTTAGGACTAGCCAAGAGACCCAGTACTTC. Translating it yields CSVRTSQETQYF.

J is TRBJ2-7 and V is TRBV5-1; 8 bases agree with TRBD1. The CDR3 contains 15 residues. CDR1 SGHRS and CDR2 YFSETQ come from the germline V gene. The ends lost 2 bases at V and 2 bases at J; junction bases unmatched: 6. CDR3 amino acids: CASSLLGTGTYEQYF. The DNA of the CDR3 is TGCGCCAGCAGCTTACTGGGGACAGGAACCTACGAGCAGTACTTC.

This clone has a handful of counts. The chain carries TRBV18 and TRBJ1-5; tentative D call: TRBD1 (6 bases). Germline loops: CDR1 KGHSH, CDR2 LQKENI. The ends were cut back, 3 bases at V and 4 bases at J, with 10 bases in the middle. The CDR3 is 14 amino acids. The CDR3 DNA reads TGTGCCAGCTCACCGGGGGACATAAATCAGCCCCAGCATTTT. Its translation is CASSPGDINQPQHF.

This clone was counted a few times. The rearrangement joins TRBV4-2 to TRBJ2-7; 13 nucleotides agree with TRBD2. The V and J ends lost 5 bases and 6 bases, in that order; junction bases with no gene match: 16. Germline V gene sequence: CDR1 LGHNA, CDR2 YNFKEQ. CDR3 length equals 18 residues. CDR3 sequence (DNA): TGTGCCAGCAGCGAAAGGGACCTTACTAGCGGGAGGGCTCTCGAGCAGTACTTC. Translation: CASSERDLTSGRALEQYF.

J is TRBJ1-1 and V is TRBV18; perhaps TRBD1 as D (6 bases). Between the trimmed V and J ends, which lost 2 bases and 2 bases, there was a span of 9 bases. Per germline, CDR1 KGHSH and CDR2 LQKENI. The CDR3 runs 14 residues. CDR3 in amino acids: CASSPEGGNTEAFF. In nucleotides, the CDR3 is TGTGCCAGCTCACCAGAAGGGGGAAACACTGAAGCTTTCTTT.

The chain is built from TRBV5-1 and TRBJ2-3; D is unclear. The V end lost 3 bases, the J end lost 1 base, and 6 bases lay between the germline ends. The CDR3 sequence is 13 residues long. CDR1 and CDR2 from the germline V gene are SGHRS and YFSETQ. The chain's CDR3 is CASSSEGTDTQYF. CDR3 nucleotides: TGCGCCAGCAGCTCAGAGGGCACAGATACGCAGTATTTT.

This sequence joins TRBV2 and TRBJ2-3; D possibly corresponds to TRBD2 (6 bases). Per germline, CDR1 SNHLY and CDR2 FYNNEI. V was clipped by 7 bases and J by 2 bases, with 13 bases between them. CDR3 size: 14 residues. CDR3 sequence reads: CASMVGGLTDTQYF. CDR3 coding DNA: TGTGCCAGCATGGTGGGAGGCCTCACAGATACGCAGTATTTT.

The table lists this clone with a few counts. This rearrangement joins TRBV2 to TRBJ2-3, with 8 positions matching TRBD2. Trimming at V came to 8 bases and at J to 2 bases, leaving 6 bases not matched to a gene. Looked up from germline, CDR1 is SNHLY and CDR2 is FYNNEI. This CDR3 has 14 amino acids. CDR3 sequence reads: CASGSGGATDTQYF. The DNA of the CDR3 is TGTGCCAGCGGCTCGGGGGGGGCCACAGATACGCAGTATTTT.

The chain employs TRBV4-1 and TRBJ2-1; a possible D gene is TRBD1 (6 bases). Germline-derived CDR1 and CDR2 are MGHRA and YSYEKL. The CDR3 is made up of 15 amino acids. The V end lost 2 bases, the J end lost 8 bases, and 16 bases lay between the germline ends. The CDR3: CASSQSQGSWDEQFF. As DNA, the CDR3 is TGCGCCAGCAGCCAAAGTCAGGGGAGTTGGGATGAGCAGTTCTTC.

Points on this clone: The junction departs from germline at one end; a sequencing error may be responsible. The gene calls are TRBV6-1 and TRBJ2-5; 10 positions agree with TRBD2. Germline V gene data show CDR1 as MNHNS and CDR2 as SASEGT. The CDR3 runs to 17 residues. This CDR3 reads CAISAVSSGSSGETQYF. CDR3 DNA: TGTGCCATCAGTGCCGTGTCTAGCGGGAGCTCGGGAGAGACCCAGTACTTC.

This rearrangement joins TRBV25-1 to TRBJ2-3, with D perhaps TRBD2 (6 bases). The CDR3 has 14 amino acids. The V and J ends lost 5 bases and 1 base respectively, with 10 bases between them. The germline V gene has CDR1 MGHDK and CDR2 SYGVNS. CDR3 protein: CASSRGGGTDTQYF. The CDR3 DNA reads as TGTGCCAGCAGTCGAGGCGGGGGCACAGATACGCAGTATTTT.

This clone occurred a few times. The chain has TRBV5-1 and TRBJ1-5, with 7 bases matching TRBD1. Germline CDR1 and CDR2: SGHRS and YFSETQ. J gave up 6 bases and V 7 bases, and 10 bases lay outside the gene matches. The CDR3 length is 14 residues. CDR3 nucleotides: TGCGCCAGCGCCCAGGGGGAGGAAGGTCAGCCCCAGCATTTT. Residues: CASAQGEEGQPQHF.

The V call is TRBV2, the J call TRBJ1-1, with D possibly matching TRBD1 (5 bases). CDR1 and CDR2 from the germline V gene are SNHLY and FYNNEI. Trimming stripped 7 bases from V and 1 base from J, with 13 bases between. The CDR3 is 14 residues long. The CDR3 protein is CASTPRGGNTEAFF. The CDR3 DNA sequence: TGTGCCAGCACCCCTCGGGGGGGGAACACTGAAGCTTTCTTT.

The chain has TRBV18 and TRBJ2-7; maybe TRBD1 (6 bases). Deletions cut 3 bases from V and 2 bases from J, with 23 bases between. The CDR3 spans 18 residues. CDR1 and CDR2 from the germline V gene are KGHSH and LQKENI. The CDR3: CASSPRPGTIIGPYEQYF. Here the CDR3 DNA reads TGTGCCAGCTCACCCCGTCCCGGGACAATAATCGGGCCCTACGAGCAGTACTTC.

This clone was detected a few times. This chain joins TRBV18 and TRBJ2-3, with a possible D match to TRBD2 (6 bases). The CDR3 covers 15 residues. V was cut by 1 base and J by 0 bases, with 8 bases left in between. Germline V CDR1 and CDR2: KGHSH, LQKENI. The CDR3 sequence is CASSPRRESTDTQYF. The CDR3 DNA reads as TGTGCCAGCTCACCACGCCGGGAGAGCACAGATACGCAGTATTTT.

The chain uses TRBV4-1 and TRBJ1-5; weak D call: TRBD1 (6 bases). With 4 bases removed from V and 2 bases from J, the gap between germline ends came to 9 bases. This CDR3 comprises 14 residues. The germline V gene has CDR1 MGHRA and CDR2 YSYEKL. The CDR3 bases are TGCGCCAGCAGCCGTCCAGGGGGCAATCAGCCCCAGCATTTT. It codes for CASSRPGGNQPQHF.

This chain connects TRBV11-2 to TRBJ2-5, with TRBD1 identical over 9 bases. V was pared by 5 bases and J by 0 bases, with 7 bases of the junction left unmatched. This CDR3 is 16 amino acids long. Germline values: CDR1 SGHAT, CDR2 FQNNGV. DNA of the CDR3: TGTGCCAGCAGCGATTATCGGGACAGGGACCAAGAGACCCAGTACTTC. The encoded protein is CASSDYRDRDQETQYF.